This TCR beta chain stems from a study of vaccination effects on CD4 cells after COVID-19. As for the study in general: Early and late post-vaccination sampling was undertaken in a cohort of three convalescent patients. Study results and limitations: The post-vaccine spike-reactive clones of convalescents showed a predominance of new vaccine-induced clones. Infection- and vaccine-induced clones contracted markedly late after vaccination.

Repertoires were generated with immunoSEQ multiplex PCR, while TCRdb's copy carries only in-frame clones and drops some. Of about 15,000 clones listed, roughly three quarters were seen once; the top ten hold 20% to 25%. Germline V gives CDR1 MNHEY, CDR2 SMNVEV (reference sequence). V was trimmed by 2 bases and J by 6 bases, leaving 13 bases between them. The CDR3 has 15 residues. Within the ViraFEST assay, antigen-specific CD4+ T cells underwent expansion with viral peptide pools prior to sequencing. Between days 9 and 11 of culture, CD4+ T cells were separated out. Convalescent patients had PCR-confirmed SARS-CoV-2 infection between March and December 2020. Participants each got two BNT162b2 or mRNA-1273 vaccine doses. Days 3 and 7 were when half the medium was replaced with IL-2 medium. Comment on this clone: Its antigen is still unknown.

This rearrangement joins TRBV27 to TRBJ2-2, with D unclear. Here the sequenced sample was CD4+ T cells from PBMCs cultured with HCoV-NL63 spike peptides, taken after COVID-19 vaccination. The origin of this receptor is a human donor who had a prior SARS-CoV-2 infection. The CDR3 protein is CASSLTRMWAGELFF. In nucleotides, the CDR3 is TGTGCCAGCAGTTTAACCCGAATGTGGGCCGGGGAGCTGTTTTTT.